A few counts support the clone carrying this T cell receptor beta chain. The data were taken from a study of chemoradiotherapy in HPV16-positive cancers. CDR1 and CDR2 from the germline V gene are SGDLS and YYNGEE. The CDR3 spans 14 residues. With 0 bases removed from V and 6 bases from J, the gap between germline ends came to 13 bases. Produced via immunoSEQ multiplex PCR; TCRdb's table is partial and in-frame only. The data contain about 10,000 clones, around 80% of them singletons. The sequencing used tumor tissue, collected from a patient who underwent chemoradiotherapy. The chain joins TRBV9 to TRBJ2-7, with a weak D call TRBD1 (6 bases). This receptor was identified in a human donor with HPV-associated anogenital cancer. CDR3 DNA sequence: TGTGCCAGCAGCGTAGGGGGGCAGGGTAGCGAGCAGTACTTC. It yields the protein CASSVGGQGSEQYF.